Listed here are 15 T cell receptor beta chains from one sample, sequenced in a study of cytomegalovirus exposure and HLA in healthy donors (dated by TCRdb to 2015 to 2018). The method was the immunoSEQ multiplex PCR assay. A mixture of 60 forward primers for TCR Vbeta segments and 13 reverse primers for TCR Jbeta segments was used in the multiplex PCR. Entries here come from immuneACCESS through TCRdb and include only in-frame sequences with V and J called. Some clones fail to appear in such tables; in the studies checked, an unresolved V gene covers under half of the shortfall, and the cause of the remainder is unknown. The sample has fewer than 200,000 clones on record, approximately 80% of them singletons. The top ten constitute approximately 2.4% of the sample. Sequencing was performed on PBMCs. The receptors were sampled from a woman aged 40 to 50 in good health and CMV-seropositive.

The chain combines TRBV19 with TRBJ1-2, with unresolved D. The CDR3 has 12 residues. V was cut by 5 bases and J by 8 bases, with 12 bases left in between. CDR1 and CDR2 from the germline V gene are LNHDA and SQIVND (reference sequence). In nucleotides, the CDR3 is TGTGCCAGTAGTTGGGGAGGGAGCGGCTACACCTTC. Amino acids: CASSWGGSGYTF.

The gene calls are TRBV28 and TRBJ2-7, with TRBD2 matching over 11 bases. The J segment lost 3 bases and the V segment lost 5 bases, leaving 15 bases of the junction unmatched. Germline CDR1 MDHEN, CDR2 SYDVKM. The CDR3 loop spans 18 amino acids. The CDR3 DNA reads TGTGCCAGCAGTCAACCCCCCCCTCTAGCGGGAGGAAACTACGAGCAGTACTTC. Its protein product is CASSQPPPLAGGNYEQYF.

The chain links TRBV7-2 to TRBJ2-1; TRBD2 aligns across 8 bases. Germline V gives CDR1 SGHTA, CDR2 FQGNSA. The junction had 10 bases not matched to a gene; V was cut back by 5 bases and J by 7 bases. This CDR3 is 15 amino acids long. The CDR3 DNA reads as TGTGCCAGCAGCCTGGACGCCGGGACTAGAAATGAGCAGTTCTTC. This gives the protein CASSLDAGTRNEQFF.

The rearrangement links TRBV28 to TRBJ1-2; D call uncertain. Between the trimmed V and J ends, which lost 5 bases and 0 bases, there was a span of 4 bases. The CDR3 has 12 amino acids. Germline V lookup: CDR1 MDHEN, CDR2 SYDVKM. The CDR3 loop reads CASSRANYGYTF. CDR3 nucleotide sequence: TGTGCCAGCAGTAGAGCTAACTATGGCTACACCTTC.

For this clone: The sample contains more than one DNA sequence encoding this CDR3. This chain links TRBV19 with TRBJ1-1; 10 bases map to TRBD1. The CDR3 runs to 14 residues. Germline loops: CDR1 LNHDA, CDR2 SQIVND (reference sequence). V lost 5 bases, J lost 3 bases, and 3 bases stayed unmatched. CDR3 loop: CASSPGQGYTEAFF. CDR3 sequence (DNA): TGTGCCAGTAGTCCGGGACAGGGGTACACTGAAGCTTTCTTT.

V usage is TRBV5-1 and J usage is TRBJ2-5; possible D gene TRBD1, 6 bases. The CDR3 extends over 18 amino acids. Trimming shortened V by 0 bases and J by 5 bases, and 23 bases separated the two germline ends. The germline gives CDR1 SGHRS, CDR2 YFSETQ. The CDR3 loop is CASSLATGAVMNGETQYF. The CDR3 DNA sequence: TGCGCCAGCAGCTTGGCGACAGGTGCGGTTATGAATGGGGAGACCCAGTACTTC.

This clone was observed a handful of times. J is TRBJ1-2 and V is TRBV2; TRBD1 agrees at 8 bases. Looked up from germline, CDR1 is SNHLY and CDR2 is FYNNEI. With V trimmed by 5 bases and J by 1 base, 3 bases remained unmatched. The CDR3 runs to 14 residues. The CDR3 DNA is TGTGCCAGCAGTAGGGACAGGAATAACTATGGCTACACCTTC. Its protein is CASSRDRNNYGYTF.

This clone was found a few times. The chain is built from TRBV7-9 and TRBJ1-1; 9 positions match TRBD1. Per germline, CDR1 SEHNR and CDR2 FQNEAQ (reference sequence). CDR3 length: 14 residues. The V gene end was trimmed by 5 bases and the J gene end by 5 bases; junction bases not matched to a gene: 6. The DNA of the CDR3 is TGTGCCAGCAGCGGGGGACAGGGAACTACTGAAGCTTTCTTT. Protein: CASSGGQGTTEAFF.

This clone was counted a few times. This chain uses TRBV7-2 with TRBJ2-1; 11 bases align to TRBD2. The CDR3 loop spans 15 amino acids. V dropped 8 bases and J dropped 8; count of bases not matched to a gene: 11. Germline assignment: CDR1 SGHTA and CDR2 FQGNSA. Written as DNA, the CDR3 is TGTGCCAGCGGACGGTCGACTAGCGGGGTGCATGAGCAGTTCTTC. This gives the protein CASGRSTSGVHEQFF.

The chain has TRBV12-2 and TRBJ2-2; the table calls TRBD1, which could not be checked here. TRBV12-2 is a known pseudogene. CDR3 size: 17 residues. This CDR3 reads CASRIPRDSHSIGELFF. Written as DNA, the CDR3 is TGTGCAAGTCGCATCCCCCGGGACAGCCATTCCATCGGGGAGCTGTTTTTT.

In its sample, this clone was seen once. The chain links TRBV6-5 to TRBJ1-6, with 7 bases aligning to TRBD1. J was trimmed by 10 bases and V by 2 bases; bases with no gene match: 11. Germline values: CDR1 MNHEY, CDR2 SVGAGI. The CDR3 extends over 16 amino acids. CDR3 protein: CASSYQGTAGGSPLHF. CDR3 nucleotides: TGTGCCAGCAGTTACCAAGGGACAGCGGGCGGATCACCCCTCCACTTT.

This clone was detected a few times. The chain recombines TRBV6-5 with TRBJ1-2, with D possibly matching TRBD1 (5 bases). V was pared by 0 bases and J by 3 bases, with 5 bases between. Germline CDR1 MNHEY, CDR2 SVGAGI. The CDR3 covers 13 residues. CDR3 DNA sequence: TGTGCCAGCAGTTACTCGACAGACTATGGCTACACCTTC. Translated: CASSYSTDYGYTF.

CDR3 in amino acids: CASSQVVGGGGRDTQYF. The DNA for the CDR3 is TGCGCCAGCAGCCAAGTGGTCGGCGGGGGGGGACGAGATACGCAGTATTTT. The chain joins TRBV4-1 to TRBJ2-3, with 9 bases identical to TRBD2. V was clipped by 1 base and J by 5 bases; unmatched bases: 10. The CDR3 has 17 amino acids. The V gene's germline CDR1 is MGHRA and CDR2 YSYEKL.

The V call is TRBV5-1, the J call TRBJ1-2, with TRBD1 matching 7 bases. The CDR3 has 14 residues. CDR1 SGHRS and CDR2 YFSETQ come from the germline V gene. The V gene end was trimmed by 0 bases and the J gene end by 6 bases; junction bases not matched to a gene: 5. The DNA for the CDR3 is TGCGCCAGCAGCTTGGGACAGGGTTTTGATGGCTACACCTTC. This encodes CASSLGQGFDGYTF.

The chain recombines TRBV6-6 with TRBJ1-2, with a possible D match to TRBD1 (6 bases). The CDR3 spans 15 residues. Trimming took 8 bases from V and 1 from J, leaving 17 bases between them. Germline-derived CDR1 and CDR2 are MNHNY and SVGAGI (reference sequence). This CDR3 is CASGEGGSFNYGYTF. In DNA form, the CDR3 reads TGTGCCAGCGGGGAGGGGGGGTCTTTTAACTATGGCTACACCTTC.